This entry lists 21 T cell receptor beta chains sequenced from one sample in a study of T cells expressing NK-cell markers. Using the 5' RACE reads, TCRdb records one entry per CDR3 protein without DNA. Recorded for this sample: about 400,000 distinct CDR3 sequences. Source material: blood T cells: a sorted CD56 or NKG2C T cell subset, CD4+ or CD8+ T cells, or bulk PBMC T cells (not recorded which). All receptors derive from a woman aged 45-60 years in good health.

V and J are TRBV3-1 and TRBJ2-5. This CDR3 is 15 amino acids long. Germline CDR1 is LGHDT and CDR2 is YNNKEL (reference sequence). CDR3 loop: CASSQVLTSQETQYF.

The chain couples TRBV6-1 to TRBJ2-3; TCRdb gives TRBD1 as the D gene, but with no DNA this cannot be confirmed. CDR3 length: 15 amino acids. Looked up from germline, CDR1 is MNHNS and CDR2 is SASEGT. The CDR3 region is CASRFNRGGTDTQYF.

The CDR3 is CASTPLVTGELFF. This chain connects TRBV12-3 or TRBV12-4 to TRBJ2-2; TCRdb reports TRBD2, a call that lacks DNA to check it against. The CDR3 extends over 13 amino acids.

V is TRBV7-9 and J is TRBJ2-3. This CDR3 is built from 15 residues. Germline V gene data show CDR1 as SEHNR and CDR2 as FQNEAQ (reference sequence). This CDR3 is CASSKSETGTDTQYF.

This chain uses TRBV20-1 with TRBJ2-1; no DNA is available, so the TRBD1 call from TCRdb remains unchecked. CDR3 size: 15 residues. Germline lookup yields CDR1 DFQATT and CDR2 SNEGSKA (reference sequence). CDR3 loop: CSASGSGRSFNEQFF.

The gene calls are TRBV25-1 and TRBJ1-1; TCRdb reports TRBD1, a call that lacks DNA to check it against. The germline V gene has CDR1 MGHDK and CDR2 SYGVNS. The CDR3 is made up of 13 amino acids. The CDR3 sequence is CASSAPATGEAFF.

The V and J genes are TRBV5-1 and TRBJ2-1. This CDR3 contains 15 residues. Germline CDR1 reads SGHRS; CDR2 reads YFSETQ. The CDR3 loop is CASSHGPQTRNEQFF. The full variable domain, rest sourced from reference TRBV5-1 and TRBJ2-1, is KAGVTQTPRYLIKTRGQQVTLSCSPISGHRSVSWYQQTPGQGLQFLFEYFSETQRNKGNFPGRFSGRQFSNSRSEMNVSTLELGDSALYLCASSHGPQTRNEQFFGPGTRLTVL.

The chain has TRBV21-1 and TRBJ2-7. TRBV21-1 is shown as a pseudogene. This CDR3 is built from 14 residues. The CDR3 protein is CASSKPVVRGEQYF.

The chain couples TRBV5-1 to TRBJ1-1; TCRdb's D gene call, TRBD1, goes unchecked for lack of DNA. In germline, CDR1 is SGHRS, CDR2 YFSETQ. The CDR3 consists of 17 residues. CDR3 in amino acids: CASSLEGQGGVNTEAFF. Filled out from reference TRBV5-1 and TRBJ1-1, the complete variable domain reads KAGVTQTPRYLIKTRGQQVTLSCSPISGHRSVSWYQQTPGQGLQFLFEYFSETQRNKGNFPGRFSGRQFSNSRSEMNVSTLELGDSALYLCASSLEGQGGVNTEAFFGQGTRLTVV.

The J gene is TRBJ2-3, the V gene TRBV5-1; TCRdb names TRBD2, which stays unverified in the absence of DNA. The germline V gene encodes CDR1 SGHRS and CDR2 YFSETQ. The length of the CDR3 is 13 residues. This chain's CDR3 is CASNKRVTDTQYF.

CDR3 amino acids: CASSLALAEGSTDTQYF. The genes are TRBV12-3 or TRBV12-4 and TRBJ2-3; without DNA, the TCRdb call of TRBD2 cannot be checked. The CDR3 runs 17 residues.

The V call is TRBV7-6, the J call TRBJ1-4; TCRdb reports TRBD1, a call that lacks DNA to check it against. The CDR3 consists of 18 residues. CDR1 SGHVS and CDR2 FNYEAQ come from the germline V gene. The CDR3 is CASSFRSPAGQGYEKLFF. Combining the CDR3 with reference TRBV7-6 and TRBJ1-4 gives the whole variable domain GAGVSQSPRYKVTKRGQDVALRCDPISGHVSLYWYRQALGQGPEFLTYFNYEAQQDKSGLPNDRFSAERPEGSISTLTIQRTEQRDSAMYRCASSFRSPAGQGYEKLFFGSGTQLSVL.

The V and J genes are TRBV6-4 and TRBJ2-1; TCRdb outputs TRBD2, but without DNA this stays unchecked. The CDR3 totals 15 residues. Germline V lookup: CDR1 MRHNA, CDR2 SNTAGT. The CDR3 is CASSDSGTSGNEQFF.

V is TRBV18 and J is TRBJ2-3; the TCRdb D gene call, TRBD1, has no DNA to confirm it. The CDR3 runs 14 residues. CDR1 KGHSH and CDR2 LQKENI come from the germline V gene. CDR3 in amino acids: CASSQGQGVDTQYF.

The chain employs TRBV27 and TRBJ1-5; TCRdb returns TRBD1, unconfirmable since there is no DNA. This CDR3 is built from 15 residues. Germline CDR1 is MNHEY and CDR2 is SMNVEV (reference sequence). CDR3 in amino acids: CASRRAGQENQPQHF.

The chain has TRBV4-2 and TRBJ2-7. Germline lookup yields CDR1 LGHNA and CDR2 YNFKEQ. This CDR3 comprises 14 residues. CDR3 in amino acids: CASSQDGSMGEQYF.

The chain has TRBV5-6 and TRBJ2-2; TCRdb indicates TRBD2, and absent DNA this call remains unverified. Germline values: CDR1 SGHDT, CDR2 YYEEEE. The CDR3 consists of 17 residues. The CDR3 loop is CASSSPGTSILSGELFF.

This rearrangement joins TRBV12-3 or TRBV12-4 to TRBJ1-6; TCRdb calls TRBD1, which cannot be checked without DNA. The CDR3 sequence is 15 residues long. CDR3: CASRTRDTFNSPLHF.

The J gene is TRBJ1-2, the V gene TRBV3-1; without DNA, the TCRdb call of TRBD1 cannot be checked. Germline assignment: CDR1 LGHDT and CDR2 YNNKEL (reference sequence). The CDR3 consists of 16 residues. The chain's CDR3 is CASSQLSTGGTQGYTF.

CDR3 protein: CATSTLTGTGDFYEQYF. The rearrangement uses TRBV24-1 and TRBJ2-7; TCRdb designates TRBD1, a call that cannot be tested without DNA. The CDR3 has 17 residues. Germline CDR1 KGHDR, CDR2 SFDVKD.

V is TRBV5-8 and J is TRBJ2-4; without DNA, the TCRdb call of TRBD1 cannot be checked. Germline CDR1 is SGHTS and CDR2 is YDEGEE. The CDR3 sequence is 13 residues long. The CDR3 sequence is CASVARNKNIQYF. The whole variable domain, filled in from reference TRBV5-8 and TRBJ2-4, reads EAGVTQSPTHLIKTRGQQATLRCSPISGHTSVYWYQQALGLGLQFLLWYDEGEERNRGNFPPRFSGRQFPNYSSELNVNALELEDSALYLCASVARNKNIQYFGAGTRLSVL.